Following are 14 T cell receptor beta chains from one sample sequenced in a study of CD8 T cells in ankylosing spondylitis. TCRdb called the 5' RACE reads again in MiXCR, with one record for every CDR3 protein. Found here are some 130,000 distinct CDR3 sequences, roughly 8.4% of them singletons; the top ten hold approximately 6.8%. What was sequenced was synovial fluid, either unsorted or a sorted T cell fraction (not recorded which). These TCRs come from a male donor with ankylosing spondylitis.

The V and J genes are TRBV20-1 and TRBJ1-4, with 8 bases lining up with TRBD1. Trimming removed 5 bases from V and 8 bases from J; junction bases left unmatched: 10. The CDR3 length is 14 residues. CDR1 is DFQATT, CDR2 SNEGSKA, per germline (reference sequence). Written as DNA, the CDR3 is TGCAGTGCTCGTATACAGGGGGAACGCGAAAAACTGTTTTTT. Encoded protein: CSARIQGEREKLFF.

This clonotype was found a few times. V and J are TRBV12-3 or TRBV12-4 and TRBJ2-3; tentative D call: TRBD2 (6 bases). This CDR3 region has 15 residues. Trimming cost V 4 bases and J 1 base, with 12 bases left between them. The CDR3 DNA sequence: TGTGCCAGCAGTTCGACAGCGGGCCGCACAGATACGCAGTATTTT. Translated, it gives CASSSTAGRTDTQYF.

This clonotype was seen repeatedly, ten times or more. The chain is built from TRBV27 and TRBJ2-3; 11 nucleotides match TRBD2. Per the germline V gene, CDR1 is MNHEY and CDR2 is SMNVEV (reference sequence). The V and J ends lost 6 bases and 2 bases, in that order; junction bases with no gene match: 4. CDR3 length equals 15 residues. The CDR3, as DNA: TGTGCCAGCAGACTAGCGGGAGAACACACAGATACGCAGTATTTT. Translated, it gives CASRLAGEHTDTQYF.

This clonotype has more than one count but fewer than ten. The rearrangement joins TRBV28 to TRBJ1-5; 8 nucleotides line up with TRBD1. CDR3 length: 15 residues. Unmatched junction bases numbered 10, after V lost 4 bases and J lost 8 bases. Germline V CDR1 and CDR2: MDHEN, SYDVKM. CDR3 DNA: TGTGCCAGCAGTTCTCCCGCGACAGGGGCCGAGCCCCAGCATTTT. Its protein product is CASSSPATGAEPQHF.

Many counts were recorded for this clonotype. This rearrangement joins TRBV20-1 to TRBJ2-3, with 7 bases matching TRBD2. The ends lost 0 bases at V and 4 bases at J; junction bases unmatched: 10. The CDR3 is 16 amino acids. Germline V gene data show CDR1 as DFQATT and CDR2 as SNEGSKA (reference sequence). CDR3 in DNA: TGCAGTGCTAGAGATCGGGAGACTAGCTGGGCAGATACGCAGTATTTT. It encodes CSARDRETSWADTQYF.

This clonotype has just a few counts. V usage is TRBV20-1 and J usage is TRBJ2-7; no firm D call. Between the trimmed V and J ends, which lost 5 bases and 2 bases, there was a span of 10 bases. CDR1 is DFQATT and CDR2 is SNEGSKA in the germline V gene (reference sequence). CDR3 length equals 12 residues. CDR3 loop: CSAGQETYEQYF. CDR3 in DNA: TGCAGTGCTGGTCAGGAAACCTACGAGCAGTACTTC.

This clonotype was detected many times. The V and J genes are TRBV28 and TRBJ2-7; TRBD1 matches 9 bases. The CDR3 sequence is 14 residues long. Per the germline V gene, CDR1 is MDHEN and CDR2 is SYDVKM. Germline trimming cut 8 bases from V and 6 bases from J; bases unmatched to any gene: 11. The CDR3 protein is CASLHGTGPGEQYF. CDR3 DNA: TGTGCCAGCTTACATGGGACAGGGCCAGGCGAGCAGTACTTC.

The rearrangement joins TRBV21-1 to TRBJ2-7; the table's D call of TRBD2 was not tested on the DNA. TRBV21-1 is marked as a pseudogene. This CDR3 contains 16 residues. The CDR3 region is CASSKGGPSGGNEQYF. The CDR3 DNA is TGTGCCAGCAGCAAAGGTGGGCCTAGCGGGGGGAACGAGCAGTACTTC.

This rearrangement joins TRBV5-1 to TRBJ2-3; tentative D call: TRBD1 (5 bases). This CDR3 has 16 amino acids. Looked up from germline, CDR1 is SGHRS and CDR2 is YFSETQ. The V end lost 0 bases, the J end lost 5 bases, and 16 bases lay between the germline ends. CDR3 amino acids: CASSLASRDDRDTQYF. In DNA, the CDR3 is TGCGCCAGCAGCTTGGCATCCAGGGATGATAGAGATACGCAGTATTTT.

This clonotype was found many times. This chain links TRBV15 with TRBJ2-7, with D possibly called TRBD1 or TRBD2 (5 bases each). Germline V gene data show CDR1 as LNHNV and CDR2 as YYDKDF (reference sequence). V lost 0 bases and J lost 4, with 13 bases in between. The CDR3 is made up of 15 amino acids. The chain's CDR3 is CATSRDWTGRYEQYF. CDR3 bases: TGTGCCACCAGCAGAGATTGGACGGGGCGATACGAGCAGTACTTC.

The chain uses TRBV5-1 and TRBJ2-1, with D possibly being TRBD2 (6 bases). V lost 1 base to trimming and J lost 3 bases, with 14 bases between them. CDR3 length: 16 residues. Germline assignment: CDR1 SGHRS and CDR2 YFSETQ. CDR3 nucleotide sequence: TGCGCCAGCAGCTTGTTCGGAGGGCATAGCTACAATGAGCAGTTCTTC. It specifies CASSLFGGHSYNEQFF.

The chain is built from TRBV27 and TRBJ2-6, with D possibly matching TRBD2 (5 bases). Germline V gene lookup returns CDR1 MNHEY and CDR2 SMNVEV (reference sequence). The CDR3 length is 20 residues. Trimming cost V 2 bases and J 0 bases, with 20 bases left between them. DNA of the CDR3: TGTGCCAGCAGTTTAAGAGGACTGACGTCCATCAGCTCTGGGGCCAACGTCCTGACTTTC. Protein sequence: CASSLRGLTSISSGANVLTF.

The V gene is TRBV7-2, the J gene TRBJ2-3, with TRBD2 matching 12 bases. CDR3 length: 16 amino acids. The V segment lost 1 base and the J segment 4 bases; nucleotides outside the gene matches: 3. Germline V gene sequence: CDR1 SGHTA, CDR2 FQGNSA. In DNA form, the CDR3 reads TGTGCCAGCAGCTTAGTCCTAGCGGGGGGGCCAGATACGCAGTATTTT. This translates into CASSLVLAGGPDTQYF.

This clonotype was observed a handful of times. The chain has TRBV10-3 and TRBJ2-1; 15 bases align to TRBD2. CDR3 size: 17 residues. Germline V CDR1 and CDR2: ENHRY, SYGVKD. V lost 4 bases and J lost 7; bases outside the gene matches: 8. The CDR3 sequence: CAISGTSGRVGSNEQFF. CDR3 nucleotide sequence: TGTGCCATCAGTGGGACTAGCGGGAGGGTCGGGTCGAATGAGCAGTTCTTC.